This T cell receptor beta chain originates from a study of cytomegalovirus exposure and HLA in healthy donors. Notes on the study in general: The study listed roughly 150 cytomegalovirus-associated TCR beta chains.

Worth noting for this clone: Its antigen is unknown.

Looked up from germline, CDR1 is SGHDT and CDR2 is YYEEEE. The CDR3 runs to 18 residues. Trimming at V came to 4 bases and at J to 4 bases, leaving 13 bases not matched to a gene. With 60 Vbeta and 13 Jbeta primers, the PCR was carried out. Using immunoSEQ multiplex PCR, the repertoire was profiled, and TCRdb retains in-frame clones only, with some absent. The sample shows about 120,000 clones, around 75% of them seen only once. The rearrangement links TRBV5-6 to TRBJ2-2; TRBD2 aligns across 10 bases. The sequencing input was PBMCs. The receptor comes from a woman aged 18 to 35 in good health and CMV-seronegative. This CDR3 is CASSPGLAGARGTGELFF. CDR3 nucleotide sequence: TGTGCCAGCAGCCCAGGGCTAGCGGGGGCCCGGGGCACCGGGGAGCTGTTTTTT. Full variable domain (missing parts from reference TRBV5-6 and TRBJ2-2): DAGVTQSPTHLIKTRGQQVTLRCSPKSGHDTVSWYQQALGQGPQFIFQYYEEEERQRGNFPDRFSGHQFPNYSSELNVNALLLGDSALYLCASSPGLAGARGTGELFFGEGSRLTVL.